This TCR beta chain was sequenced during a study of CD8 T cells in cerebrospinal fluid in Alzheimer's disease (dated by TCRdb to 2019 to 2021). For the wider study: The study assessed CSF T cell clonal expansion with two single-cell approaches: plate-based nested PCR sequencing and droplet-based sequencing. The study tested whether clonally expanded T cells were present in cerebrospinal fluid from healthy elderly individuals and from patients with neurodegenerative disease. The droplet-based CSF comparison of patients and controls included about 9 healthy controls (around 11,000 cells) and about 9 patients with MCI or Alzheimer's disease (10,391 cells). A total of about 25 samples were covered by the CSF gene-expression analysis, which included Parkinson's disease patients.

The CDR3 runs 15 amino acids, cysteine and phenylalanine included. DNA was not recorded. Overall results and qualifications from the work: Only samples with detectable clones went into the overall clonality comparison: around eleven healthy, 5 MCI, 5 AD, and 6 PD. Finding EBV-specific TCRs in CSF, the authors cautioned, does not establish a causal link between EBV and Alzheimer's disease. The EBV-specific clones were neither the most highly expanded clones nor enriched among patients. Compared with controls, patients with MCI or Alzheimer's disease had a higher percentage of their CSF TCRs made up by the single largest clone. In pooled data, a highly expanded clone (at least 3% of TCRs) was found in 1 of 10 healthy subjects versus 4 of 6 Alzheimer's patients.

Library construction relied on 10x single-cell sequencing. 10X Genomics single-cell V(D)J and 5' gene-expression libraries were used to profile CSF cells. CSF single-cell TCR libraries were sequenced on an Illumina NextSeq550. From the authors' description of their analysis: V(D)J reads were aligned to the vdj-GRCh38 alts ensemble 2.0.0 reference and processed with the Cell Ranger vdj pipeline. Clonotypes were defined as cell barcodes sharing the same set of productive CDR3 nucleotide sequences. To link clonality with transcriptional profiles, clonotype information was added to the Seurat v3.0 gene-expression metadata. CSF cells with more than 1,800 genes, more than 7,500 UMIs or more than 10% mitochondrial reads were excluded. To find TCRs with known antigen specificity, CDR3-beta sequences were matched against VDJdb. Clone sharing was examined by network analysis using the R package qgraph, in which only TCRs with complete alpha and beta chains were included. TCRdb reprocessed the reads, and each CDR3 protein sequence is entered once, without DNA. TCRdb's processing, not the study's, gives the V and J calls here. This sample's clone table shows 1,500 to 2,000 distinct CDR3 sequences. The top ten clones comprise under 13% of the sample.

No count is recorded, yet this clonotype rates as medium-sized (0.01 to 0.1%) from its frequency. Its target antigen remains unknown. Acute infectious disease was absent in all participants, and all participants were in good physical condition. For droplet-based sequencing, live CSF cells were sorted using a live/dead marker. CSF was obtained by lumbar puncture, and immune cells were pelleted by centrifugation at 300g. Each CSF sample was examined for red blood cells, and any sample with blood contamination was excluded. CSF cells were cryopreserved in freezing medium, frozen overnight at -80 °C, and then stored in liquid nitrogen. Before analysis, CSF samples were stored for less than seven months.

Sequencing was done on a sample of cerebrospinal fluid. The sequence was obtained from a human donor in good health. The V gene is TRBV12-3 or TRBV12-4 and the J gene is TRBJ2-5; with no DNA, the TCRdb D assignment of TRBD1 cannot be verified. The CDR3 loop reads CASSVGQGVQETQYF.